This entry features one T cell receptor (beta chain) sequence. The CDR3 sequence is 16 residues long. The germline CDR1 and CDR2 sequences are SGHKS and YYEKEE (reference sequence). These data come from a study of monozygotic twins with inflammatory bowel disease. TCRdb reprocessed the 5' RACE reads, keeping one entry per CDR3 protein, no DNA. This sample's clone table lists 400,000 to 500,000 distinct CDR3 sequences. The chain recombines TRBV5-5 with TRBJ2-3. The TCR comes from a human donor with ulcerative colitis or Crohn's disease, or a healthy co-twin of an affected twin (not recorded which). Sequences were obtained from blood. The CDR3 reads CASSFSDRFGTDTQYF.